Following are 13 T cell receptor beta chains from one sample sequenced in a study of blood T cell repertoires in COVID-19. The repertoire was sequenced with immunoSEQ multiplex PCR; TCRdb's copy has only in-frame clones and lacks some. Here the sample spans a few hundred thousand clones, roughly 84% being singletons. Sequencing was carried out using peripheral blood. Receptors originate from a woman aged 55-70 years who had recovered from COVID-19.

The chain combines TRBV11-2 with TRBJ1-1, with TRBD1 as a possible D gene (5 bases). The CDR3 has 16 residues. The germline CDR1 and CDR2 sequences are SGHAT and FQNNGV. V gave up 1 base and J gave up 4 bases, with 16 bases separating them. This CDR3 reads CASSLGGRGGGTEAFF. CDR3 nucleotides: TGTGCCAGCAGCTTAGGAGGGAGGGGTGGGGGCACTGAAGCTTTCTTT.

This clone was counted many times. This chain joins TRBV5-5 and TRBJ1-1, with 8 bases matching TRBD1. V shed 0 bases and J 6 bases; nucleotides not matched to a gene: 10. Germline V gene data show CDR1 as SGHKS and CDR2 as YYEKEE (reference sequence). This CDR3 comprises 16 residues. The CDR3, as DNA: TGTGCCAGCAGCTTGGGGCCCCAGGGGGCCTTGGCTGAAGCTTTCTTT. Amino acid sequence: CASSLGPQGALAEAFF. The full variable domain, rest sourced from reference TRBV5-5 and TRBJ1-1, is DAGVTQSPTHLIKTRGQQVTLRCSPISGHKSVSWYQQVLGQGPQFIFQYYEKEERGRGNFPDRFSARQFPNYSSELNVNALLLGDSALYLCASSLGPQGALAEAFFGQGTRLTVV.

There are a few counts of this clone. The chain links TRBV30 to TRBJ1-2; D not certain. The length of the CDR3 is 14 residues. Trimming removed 5 bases from V and 8 bases from J, with 21 bases in between. The germline gives CDR1 GTSNPN, CDR2 SVGIG (reference sequence). Written as DNA, the CDR3 is TGTGCCTGGTCTCGCGGGTCCCTGGGCGGAGGCTACACCTTC. Its protein is CAWSRGSLGGGYTF.

This sequence joins TRBV7-2 and TRBJ1-2, with 11 nucleotides matching TRBD1. CDR1 is SGHTA, CDR2 FQGNSA, per germline. The CDR3 consists of 15 residues. V gave up 7 bases and J gave up 4 bases; unmatched junction bases: 8. The CDR3 spells CASTPDRGRGYGYTF. Written as DNA, the CDR3 is TGTGCCAGCACCCCGGACAGGGGGCGGGGCTATGGCTACACCTTC.

The chain uses TRBV5-5 and TRBJ2-7; D may be TRBD2 (6 bases). Germline V lookup: CDR1 SGHKS, CDR2 YYEKEE (reference sequence). Trimming cost V 3 bases and J 4 bases, with 14 bases left between them. The length of the CDR3 is 14 residues. The CDR3 here is CASSSRDRGYEQYF. The CDR3, as DNA: TGTGCCAGCAGCTCCCGGGACCGGGGGTACGAGCAGTACTTC.

V and J are TRBV7-6 and TRBJ2-3, with TRBD2 identical over 7 bases. This CDR3 is 13 amino acids long. Germline V gives CDR1 SGHVS, CDR2 FNYEAQ. J gave up 2 bases and V 5 bases, and 1 base lay outside the gene matches. The CDR3 DNA sequence: TGTGCCAGCAGCCGGGACTACACAGATACGCAGTATTTT. Its translation: CASSRDYTDTQYF.

The chain combines TRBV4-2 with TRBJ2-2; 8 nucleotides line up with TRBD1. Germline V gene lookup returns CDR1 LGHNA and CDR2 YNFKEQ. CDR3 length: 16 amino acids. Germline trimming cut 4 bases from V and 2 bases from J; bases unmatched to any gene: 6. The CDR3: CASSRWQGANTGELFF. The CDR3 DNA sequence: TGTGCCAGCAGCCGCTGGCAGGGGGCAAACACCGGGGAGCTGTTTTTT.

The chain links TRBV4-1 to TRBJ2-5; tentative D call: TRBD2 (5 bases). This CDR3 has 13 residues. The germline CDR1 and CDR2 sequences are MGHRA and YSYEKL. V lost 4 bases and J lost 1, with 7 bases in between. CDR3 nucleotides: TGCGCCAGCAGCCTGGGAGTCCAAGAGACCCAGTACTTC. Protein sequence: CASSLGVQETQYF.

The genes are TRBV30 and TRBJ1-2; TRBD1 matches at 10 bases. The germline gives CDR1 GTSNPN, CDR2 SVGIG (reference sequence). The V gene end was trimmed by 2 bases and the J gene end by 4 bases; junction bases not matched to a gene: 4. The CDR3 extends over 14 amino acids. The CDR3 loop is CAWSPGQGFYGYTF. CDR3 sequence (DNA): TGTGCCTGGAGTCCGGGACAGGGGTTCTATGGCTACACCTTC.

CDR3: CASVSFANTGELFF. The CDR3 nucleotides are TGTGCCAGCGTTAGCTTCGCGAACACCGGGGAGCTGTTTTTT. V usage is TRBV2 and J usage is TRBJ2-2; D not certain. From germline, CDR1 is SNHLY and CDR2 FYNNEI. V was pared by 8 bases and J by 0 bases, with 10 bases between. The CDR3 has 14 amino acids. Together with reference TRBV2 and TRBJ2-2, the CDR3 gives the full variable domain: EPEVTQTPSHQVTQMGQEVILRCVPISNHLYFYWYRQILGQKVEFLVSFYNNEISEKSEIFDDQFSVERPDGSNFTLKIRSTKLEDSAMYFCASVSFANTGELFFGEGSRLTVL.

CDR3 in amino acids: CASSLAGSQFF. CDR3 bases: TGTGCCAGCAGCTTGGCGGGGTCTCAGTTCTTC. J is TRBJ2-1 and V is TRBV7-2, with D possibly TRBD2 on 6 matching bases. CDR1 is SGHTA and CDR2 is FQGNSA in the germline V gene. V lost 3 bases to trimming and J lost 13 bases, with 10 bases between them. This CDR3 spans 11 amino acids.

V gene TRBV5-1 combines with J gene TRBJ2-3; weak D call: TRBD2 (6 bases). Trimming removed 0 bases at V and 1 base at J, with 15 bases between. CDR1 is SGHRS, CDR2 YFSETQ, per germline. The CDR3 has 17 amino acids. CDR3 amino acids: CASSLGGGAGGTDTQYF. The CDR3 nucleotides are TGCGCCAGCAGCTTGGGAGGAGGGGCTGGGGGCACAGATACGCAGTATTTT.

Here the CDR3 reads CASSVDAGDGSREKLFF. The CDR3, as DNA: TGTGCCAGCAGCGTAGATGCGGGGGACGGATCGAGGGAAAAACTGTTTTTT. The rearrangement uses TRBV9 and TRBJ1-4; the D gene is possibly TRBD1 (5 bases). Trimming took 0 bases from V and 8 from J, leaving 20 bases between them. The CDR3 is 17 residues long. The germline V gene encodes CDR1 SGDLS and CDR2 YYNGEE.